The clone carrying this T cell receptor (beta chain) was seen a handful of times. No antigen is known for it. The data derive from a study of naive and memory T cell subsets. Separate alpha and beta amplification began at the second PCR step. General study results and limits: Diversity fell and Gini index rose from naive through CM, EM, EMRA. Possibly reflecting memory cells re-expressing CD45RA, a few larger clonotypes occurred in naive repertoires, especially CD8. Clonotypes here are unpaired alpha or beta chain sequences.

Both TRBC1 and TRBC2 were covered by a beta constant-region primer of two equimolar oligonucleotides. Four rounds of PCR amplified the ligated cDNA using nested alpha and beta constant-region primers plus SP2. TCRdb itself ran the UMI-ligation and nested PCR reads through MiXCR, one entry per CDR3 protein. This table holds 150,000 or so distinct CDR3 sequences, about 23% found once. This CDR3 contains 15 residues. Per germline, CDR1 DFQATT and CDR2 SNEGSKA (reference sequence). The germline V and J ends were trimmed by 0 bases and 1 base, with 10 bases remaining between them. V and J are TRBV20-1 and TRBJ1-5; D perhaps matches TRBD1 (5 bases). The receptor was derived from a human donor in good health. Sequencing was performed on naive CD4+ T cells from blood. This chain's CDR3 is CSARDSGRSNQPQHF. The CDR3 nucleotides are TGCAGTGCTAGAGATTCGGGGCGGAGCAATCAGCCCCAGCATTTT.